The rows below give T cell receptor beta chains drawn from one sample of a study of spatial heterogeneity in lung cancer. TCRdb called the 5' RACE reads again in MiXCR, with one record for every CDR3 protein. The table shows approximately 52,000 distinct CDR3 sequences, with around 6.7% occurring only once. Sequences were derived from PBMCs, sampled at surgery. The source of these receptors is a female donor with early-stage non-small cell lung cancer. CDR3s include the opening cysteine and the closing phenylalanine or tryptophan. D genes are given only for firm matches. Not every row has a clone size; where given, it reads once, few, many or a size class.

v_call,clone_size,cdr3_length,d_call,j_call,cdr3_aa,cdr3_nt
TRBV6-5,NA,14,TRBD2,TRBJ2-3,CASSRLAATDTQYF,TGTGCCAGCAGCCGACTAGCGGCCACAGATACGCAGTATTTT
TRBV3-1,few,11,NA,TRBJ2-5,CASSQTETQYF,TGTGCCAGCAGCCAGACGGAGACCCAGTACTTC
TRBV9,NA,19,TRBD2,TRBJ2-7,CASSVGTSGGIPPSYEQYF,TGTGCCAGCAGCGTAGGGACTAGCGGGGGGATACCCCCCTCCTACGAGCAGTACTTC
TRBV3-1,many,14,TRBD2,TRBJ2-2,CATTRGSGTGELFF,TGTGCCACCACGCGGGGGTCGGGCACCGGGGAGCTGTTTTTT
TRBV7-9,many,13,NA,TRBJ2-5,CASSLDVQETQYF,TGTGCCAGCAGCTTAGACGTTCAAGAGACCCAGTACTTC
TRBV20-1,NA,16,TRBD2,TRBJ2-1,CSATASGGAAVYEQFF,TGCAGTGCTACCGCTAGCGGGGGGGCCGCGGTATATGAGCAGTTCTTC
TRBV12-3/TRBV12-4,few,15,NA,TRBJ2-7,CASSFVRGARYEQYF,TGTGCCAGCAGTTTTGTCCGCGGGGCGAGGTACGAGCAGTACTTC
TRBV7-2,many,15,TRBD1,TRBJ1-5,CASSSDRGYNQPQHF,TGTGCCAGCAGCTCCGACAGGGGTTACAATCAGCCCCAGCATTTT
TRBV19,few,15,TRBD1,TRBJ1-5,CASSTGRTGVNPQHF,TGTGCCAGTAGTACCGGTCGGACAGGAGTAAATCCCCAGCATTTT
TRBV28,few,12,NA,TRBJ2-4,CATREAKNIQYF,TGTGCCACACGCGAAGCCAAAAACATTCAGTACTTC
TRBV2,NA,12,NA,TRBJ2-7,CASRRSLSEQYF,TGTGCCAGCAGGCGTTCATTATCCGAGCAGTACTTC
TRBV4-3,many,14,NA,TRBJ2-7,CASSQETAAYEQYF,TGCGCCAGCAGCCAAGAAACGGCAGCTTACGAGCAGTACTTC
TRBV5-1,few,14,TRBD2,TRBJ2-3,CASKVSGVTDTQYF,TGCGCCAGCAAGGTTAGCGGGGTTACAGATACGCAGTATTTT
TRBV10-3,many,16,TRBD1,TRBJ2-1,CATQDRDRGNYAEQFF,TGTGCCACCCAGGACCGGGACAGGGGAAATTACGCTGAGCAGTTCTTC
TRBV28,NA,15,NA,TRBJ2-2,CASSFGGLDTGELFF,TGTGCCAGCAGTTTCGGGGGCCTGGACACCGGGGAGCTGTTTTTT
TRBV7-9,NA,14,TRBD2,TRBJ2-1,CASGGVLNYNEQFF,TGTGCCAGCGGGGGGGTACTTAACTACAATGAGCAGTTCTTC
TRBV18,many,15,NA,TRBJ2-1,CASSPERIKNDEQFF,TGTGCCAGCTCACCAGAGAGAATTAAAAACGATGAGCAGTTCTTC
TRBV7-8,many,13,NA,TRBJ2-2,CASSSSSTGELFF,TGTGCCAGCAGCTCTAGCAGTACCGGGGAGCTGTTTTTT
TRBV19,many,16,NA,TRBJ1-5,CASGQGQGTSNQPQHF,TGTGCCAGTGGGCAGGGGCAGGGGACGAGCAATCAGCCCCAGCATTTT
TRBV3-1,many,16,NA,TRBJ2-1,CASSQVGAGIGNEQFF,TGTGCCAGCAGCCAAGTCGGGGCAGGGATAGGCAATGAGCAGTTCTTC
TRBV9,NA,16,NA,TRBJ2-1,CASSVVGQQAYNEQFF,TGTGCCAGCAGCGTAGTCGGCCAGCAGGCCTACAATGAGCAGTTCTTC
TRBV20-1,many,14,NA,TRBJ2-7,CSARGHGMTYEQYF,TGCAGTGCTAGGGGGCACGGGATGACGTACGAGCAGTACTTC
TRBV28,NA,18,TRBD2,TRBJ2-7,CASILGGLAGNQMSEQYF,TGTGCCAGCATCCTCGGCGGACTAGCGGGGAATCAAATGAGCGAGCAGTACTTC
TRBV7-2,many,15,NA,TRBJ2-1,CASSPHVMRNNEQFF,TGTGCCAGCAGCCCCCATGTGATGAGGAACAATGAGCAGTTCTTC
TRBV10-3,NA,12,NA,TRBJ2-3,CAIMGLADTQYF,TGTGCCATCATGGGACTCGCAGATACGCAGTATTTT
TRBV3-1,many,12,NA,TRBJ2-3,CASSDLTDTQYF,TGTGCCAGCAGCGACCTCACAGATACGCAGTATTTT
TRBV7-2,many,14,NA,TRBJ2-2,CASRVAGGAGELFF,TGTGCCAGCAGGGTTGCAGGGGGGGCCGGGGAGCTGTTTTTT
TRBV5-1,NA,14,NA,TRBJ2-5,CASSLVTGGETQYF,TGCGCCAGCAGCTTGGTTACCGGCGGGGAGACCCAGTACTTC
TRBV2,NA,15,TRBD1,TRBJ2-2,CASRQDRANTGELFF,TGTGCCAGCAGACAGGACAGGGCGAACACCGGGGAGCTGTTTTTT
TRBV5-1,few,14,NA,TRBJ2-1,CASSMRRGGNEQFF,TGCGCCAGCAGCATGCGAAGGGGGGGCAATGAGCAGTTCTTC
TRBV20-1,many,11,NA,TRBJ2-7,CSARGPYEQYF,TGCAGTGCTAGAGGGCCCTACGAGCAGTACTTC
TRBV7-9,NA,15,NA,TRBJ2-1,CASSLGKGSDNEQFF,TGTGCCAGCAGCTTAGGCAAAGGATCAGACAATGAGCAGTTCTTC
TRBV6-2/TRBV6-3,NA,14,NA,TRBJ1-5,CASSLQSSNQPQHF,TGTGCCAGCAGTTTGCAGTCTTCCAATCAGCCCCAGCATTTT
TRBV29-1,many,14,NA,TRBJ2-3,CSVEDRWGVDTQYF,TGCAGCGTTGAAGATCGTTGGGGCGTAGATACGCAGTATTTT
TRBV12-3/TRBV12-4,many,12,NA,TRBJ2-5,CASSISRETQYF,TGTGCCAGCAGCATAAGTCGAGAGACCCAGTACTTC
TRBV18,many,15,NA,TRBJ2-5,CASSPPPRGQETQYF,TGTGCCAGCTCACCACCCCCGCGAGGTCAAGAGACCCAGTACTTC
TRBV6-6,NA,18,TRBD2,TRBJ2-3,CASSYSRTSGAGADTQYF,TGTGCCAGCAGTTACTCGAGGACTAGCGGGGCGGGGGCAGATACGCAGTATTTT
TRBV20-1,many,13,NA,TRBJ2-5,CSAGETAAETQYF,TGCAGTGCTGGGGAGACTGCGGCAGAGACCCAGTACTTC
TRBV7-3,few,18,TRBD2,TRBJ2-3,CASSKGAGAFIDADTQYF,TGTGCCAGCAGCAAAGGAGCGGGGGCCTTTATCGATGCAGATACGCAGTATTTT
TRBV4-1,many,17,TRBD1,TRBJ1-6,CASSQRTGGRGNSPLHF,TGCGCCAGCAGCCAAAGGACAGGGGGCCGGGGTAATTCACCCCTCCACTTT
TRBV12-3/TRBV12-4,NA,15,TRBD2,TRBJ2-1,CASSLTGGAFNEQFF,TGTGCCAGCAGTTTAACCGGGGGGGCTTTCAATGAGCAGTTCTTC
TRBV29-1,many,16,NA,TRBJ2-7,CSVEEVGTPSRGEQYF,TGCAGCGTTGAGGAGGTGGGGACACCCTCCAGGGGCGAGCAGTACTTC
TRBV5-1,NA,15,TRBD1,TRBJ1-5,CASSWATGSDQPQHF,TGCGCCAGCAGCTGGGCGACAGGGAGCGATCAGCCCCAGCATTTT
TRBV3-1,NA,13,NA,TRBJ2-4,CASSAPPQNIQYF,TGTGCCAGCAGCGCCCCTCCTCAAAACATTCAGTACTTC
TRBV29-1,many,17,TRBD1,TRBJ2-3,CSVGGSSGTGLTVTQYF,TGCAGCGTTGGGGGTTCGTCCGGGACAGGGCTTACGGTTACGCAGTATTTT
TRBV20-1,many,14,TRBD1,TRBJ1-4,CSPRKPTGVEKLFF,TGCAGCCCAAGAAAGCCGACAGGGGTGGAAAAACTGTTTTTT
TRBV5-1,few,14,NA,TRBJ2-1,CASTRSQSHNEQFF,TGCGCCAGCACAAGGTCTCAATCTCACAATGAGCAGTTCTTC
TRBV7-2,many,16,TRBD2,TRBJ2-2,CASSWTSGANTGELFF,TGTGCCAGCAGCTGGACTAGCGGAGCGAACACCGGGGAGCTGTTTTTT
TRBV2,NA,14,NA,TRBJ2-7,CASSSGAIAYEQYF,TGTGCCAGCAGCTCCGGGGCAATCGCCTACGAGCAGTACTTC
TRBV5-1,many,13,NA,TRBJ2-3,CASSGGPGDTQYF,TGCGCCAGCAGCGGGGGCCCCGGGGATACGCAGTATTTT
TRBV10-2,many,13,NA,TRBJ2-3,CASRDTWGDTQYF,TGCGCCAGCAGGGATACCTGGGGGGATACGCAGTATTTT
TRBV2,few,13,TRBD2,TRBJ2-5,CASRRGDQETQYF,TGTGCCAGCAGGCGGGGGGATCAAGAGACCCAGTACTTC
TRBV6-5,few,14,NA,TRBJ2-2,CASNTGPPGGELFF,TGTGCCAGCAACACCGGACCACCCGGCGGGGAGCTGTTTTTT
TRBV7-9,many,10,NA,TRBJ1-1,CASSYTEAFF,TGTGCCAGCAGTTACACTGAAGCTTTCTTT
TRBV29-1,few,13,TRBD2,TRBJ2-3,CSVGAGGTDTQYF,TGCAGCGTTGGAGCGGGGGGAACAGATACGCAGTATTTT